This TCR beta chain was sequenced for a study of CXCR3-negative and CXCR3-positive naive CD8 T cells. General observations from the study: When CXCR3-positive naive cells were set against CXCR3-negative naive cells, the former had more hydrophobic TRB CDR3s. It was found that naive subsets had comparable surface CD5, and TCR strength was inferred from TRB CDR3 properties. Much lower diversity was found in memory CD8+ cells, while both naive subsets had comparably high diversity.

The CDR3 spans 14 residues. Per germline, CDR1 ENHRY and CDR2 SYGVKD. Concerning this clonotype: Its antigen is undetermined.

TRB cDNA libraries were made by UMI-labeled 5' RACE. From the 5' RACE reads, TCRdb lists one entry per CDR3 protein and no DNA. This sample contains 55,000 to 70,000 distinct CDR3 sequences. Sorts performed in triplicate captured hundreds of thousands of cells each from every CD8+ T cell subset. Definition of naive CD8+ T cells rested on a CD45RO-CCR7+CD27+CD95- profile. The sample consisted of naive CXCR3+ CD8+ T cells from blood. Subset in this sample: CD45RO-CCR7+CD27+CD95- naive CD8+ T cells expressing CXCR3 (TNR3+). The chain carries TRBV10-3 and TRBJ2-1; the D call from TCRdb, TRBD2, cannot be confirmed without DNA. This clonotype was sampled from a human donor in good health. Some clones in this sample may be carry-over from other donors' samples. The CDR3 sequence is CAIGTGLSRNEQFF.